This entry lists 16 T cell receptor beta chains sequenced from one sample in a study of identical twins. TCRdb processed the 5' RACE reads anew with MiXCR; each CDR3 protein has one entry. The table shows hundreds of thousands of distinct CDR3 sequences, with 6% to 9% occurring only once. This sample also belongs to another study, concerning yellow fever vaccine responses in identical twins.

The sample comprised memory (CD45RO+) T cells sorted from blood. These receptors came from a woman between 18 and 29 years old in good health.

This clonotype was seen at least ten times. CDR3 amino acids: CASSFMPSAGTDTQYF. The CDR3, as DNA: TGTGCCAGCAGTTTCATGCCCTCCGCCGGCACAGATACGCAGTATTTT. The V and J genes are TRBV27 and TRBJ2-3; no firm D call. This CDR3 is built from 16 residues. Trimming shortened V by 3 bases and J by 1 base, and 14 bases separated the two germline ends. From germline, CDR1 is MNHEY and CDR2 SMNVEV (reference sequence).

The genes are TRBV20-1 and TRBJ2-3; the match to TRBD2 covers 10 bases. The CDR3 is made up of 15 amino acids. V was pared by 4 bases and J by 4 bases, with 8 bases of the junction left unmatched. Germline-derived CDR1 and CDR2 are DFQATT and SNEGSKA (reference sequence). CDR3 residues: CSATSAGTSADTQYF. In nucleotides, the CDR3 is TGCAGTGCTACCTCGGCCGGGACTAGCGCAGATACGCAGTATTTT.

This clonotype was detected a few times. The chain uses TRBV10-2 and TRBJ2-3; D is uncertain. CDR1 WSHSY and CDR2 SAAADI come from the germline V gene. This CDR3 is 13 amino acids long. Trimming removed 3 bases from V and 8 bases from J, with 12 bases in between. This CDR3 is CASSDIGSGTQYF. The CDR3 DNA reads as TGCGCCAGCAGTGACATAGGTTCCGGTACGCAGTATTTT.

The CDR3 DNA reads TGCAGTGCTAGAGTACCCGGGACTAAAAAAGAGACCCAGTACTTC. Translated, it gives CSARVPGTKKETQYF. V and J are TRBV20-1 and TRBJ2-5, with 7 bases aligning to TRBD2. V trimming: 1 base; J trimming: 3 bases; junction bases outside the gene matches: 8. Per the germline V gene, CDR1 is DFQATT and CDR2 is SNEGSKA (reference sequence). The CDR3 runs 15 residues.

CDR3 in amino acids: CASSVVGTDNEQFF. The DNA of the CDR3 is TGTGCCAGCAGCGTAGTTGGGACAGACAATGAGCAGTTCTTC. J is TRBJ2-1 and V is TRBV9, with 7 nucleotides matching TRBD1. J gave up 5 bases and V 0 bases, and 2 bases lay outside the gene matches. The CDR3 has 14 residues. Germline V lookup: CDR1 SGDLS, CDR2 YYNGEE. The full variable domain, rest sourced from reference TRBV9 and TRBJ2-1, is DSGVTQTPKHLITATGQRVTLRCSPRSGDLSVYWYQQSLDQGLQFLIQYYNGEERAKGNILERFSAQQFPDLHSELNLSSLELGDSALYFCASSVVGTDNEQFFGPGTRLTVL.

The chain employs TRBV28 and TRBJ1-5, with 11 bases matching TRBD1. The length of the CDR3 is 14 residues. Germline-derived CDR1 and CDR2 are MDHEN and SYDVKM. V dropped 2 bases and J dropped 11; count of bases not matched to a gene: 5. Here the CDR3 DNA reads TGTGCCAGCAGTTTAGGACAGGGGGCTTTGGCCCAGCATTTT. This encodes CASSLGQGALAQHF. The complete variable domain, with remaining parts taken from reference TRBV28 and TRBJ1-5, reads DVKVTQSSRYLVKRTGEKVFLECVQDMDHENMFWYRQDPGLGLRLIYFSYDVKMKEKGDIPEGYSVSREKKERFSLILESASTNQTSMYLCASSLGQGALAQHFGDGTRLSIL.

The chain employs TRBV12-3 or TRBV12-4 and TRBJ2-7, with TRBD1 matching over 9 bases. The CDR3 runs to 14 residues. The J segment lost 4 bases and the V segment lost 5 bases, leaving 6 bases of the junction unmatched. CDR3: CASSNRDREYEQYF. The CDR3 coding sequence is TGTGCCAGCAGTAACCGGGACAGGGAGTACGAGCAGTACTTC.

This chain connects TRBV3-1 to TRBJ1-6; a weak D match, TRBD1 (6 bases). Per germline, CDR1 LGHDT and CDR2 YNNKEL (reference sequence). V was clipped by 4 bases and J by 5 bases, with 9 bases between them. CDR3 length: 14 residues. The CDR3 loop reads CASSLRQDNSPLHF. CDR3 DNA sequence: TGTGCCAGCAGCCTGAGACAGGATAATTCACCCCTCCACTTT.

This clonotype appeared a few times. The chain is built from TRBV4-2 and TRBJ2-1, with no clear D. From germline, CDR1 is LGHNA and CDR2 YNFKEQ. CDR3 size: 16 residues. Trimming took 3 bases from V and 1 from J, leaving 13 bases between them. The CDR3 nucleotides are TGTGCCAGCAGCCATTCCCCCTCGATATCCTACAATGAGCAGTTCTTC. Its protein product is CASSHSPSISYNEQFF.

This clonotype was seen a single time. Since a much larger clone is just one base distant, this may be a read error. V is TRBV28 and J is TRBJ1-1; no clear D gene. The CDR3 contains 13 residues. CDR1 is MDHEN and CDR2 is SYDVKM in the germline V gene. The CDR3 sequence: CTSSFSGRTEAFF. The CDR3 nucleotides are TGTACCAGCAGTTTTTCGGGTCGGACTGAAGCTTTCTTT.

This clonotype was found a few times. The chain recombines TRBV21-1 with TRBJ2-7; no check of the table's D call, TRBD1, against the DNA was made. TRBV21-1 is a pseudogene. This CDR3 contains 15 residues. CDR3 loop: CASSKGTGFFDEQYF. The CDR3 DNA sequence: TGTGCCAGCAGCAAAGGGACAGGGTTTTTCGACGAGCAGTACTTC.

In its sample, this clonotype was seen many times. The chain joins TRBV28 to TRBJ1-5; a possible D gene is TRBD1 (6 bases). The germline gives CDR1 MDHEN, CDR2 SYDVKM. The CDR3 length is 12 residues. Between the trimmed V and J ends, which lost 10 bases and 4 bases, there was a span of 11 bases. The chain's CDR3 is CATRGGNQPQHF. The DNA for the CDR3 is TGTGCCACACGAGGGGGGAATCAGCCCCAGCATTTT.

This clonotype was seen a single time. The chain recombines TRBV7-2 with TRBJ2-5; D is undetermined. Trimming left V 8 bases short and J 4 bases short, with 11 bases between. Germline lookup yields CDR1 SGHTA and CDR2 FQGNSA. This CDR3 has 12 amino acids. The CDR3 bases are TGTGCCAGCGCAGTGGTTGTAGAGACCCAGTACTTC. This sequence encodes CASAVVVETQYF.

This clonotype showed up just a few times. V gene TRBV20-1 combines with J gene TRBJ1-3; D gene unclear. Between the trimmed V and J ends, which lost 6 bases and 3 bases, there was a span of 9 bases. This CDR3 is built from 12 residues. CDR1 DFQATT and CDR2 SNEGSKA come from the germline V gene (reference sequence). CDR3 nucleotide sequence: TGCAGTGCCAAGGACGTTGGAAACACCATATATTTT. Its translation is CSAKDVGNTIYF.

Worth noting for this clonotype: At one of its ends the junction is not consistent with the germline gene, which may arise from a read error. The chain carries TRBV7-7 and TRBJ1-4; D remains unclear. Germline CDR1 is SSHAT and CDR2 is FNYEAQ (reference sequence). There are 15 residues in the CDR3. CDR3 coding DNA: TGTGCTAGCAGCTTAATTGTCCGAAGTCGGGAAAAACTGTTTTTT. It codes for CASSLIVRSREKLFF.

The V and J genes are TRBV28 and TRBJ2-2; tentative D call: TRBD2 (6 bases). CDR1 MDHEN and CDR2 SYDVKM come from the germline V gene. There are 18 residues in the CDR3. Trimming took off 8 bases at V and 7 bases at J, with 29 bases between the two ends. The CDR3 nucleotides are TGTGCCAGCGCGAGTTTCATTCGGAGGGACCGTGGTTTCGGGGAGCTGTTTTTT. Amino acids: CASASFIRRDRGFGELFF.